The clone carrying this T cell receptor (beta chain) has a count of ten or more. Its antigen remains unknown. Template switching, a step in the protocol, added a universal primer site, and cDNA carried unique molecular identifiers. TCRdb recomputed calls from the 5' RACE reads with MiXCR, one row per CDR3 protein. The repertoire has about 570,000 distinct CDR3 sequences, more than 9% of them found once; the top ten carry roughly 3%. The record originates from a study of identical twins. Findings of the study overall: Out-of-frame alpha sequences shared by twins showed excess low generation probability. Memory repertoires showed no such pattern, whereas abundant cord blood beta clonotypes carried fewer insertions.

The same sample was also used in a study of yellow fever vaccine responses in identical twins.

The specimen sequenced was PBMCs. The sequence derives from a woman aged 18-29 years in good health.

The CDR3, as DNA: TGTGCCAGCACCTTGGAGGGCTCCTACAATGAGCAGTTCTTC. Amino acid sequence: CASTLEGSYNEQFF. The chain recombines TRBV7-9 with TRBJ2-1; D is perhaps TRBD2 (6 bases). There are 14 residues in the CDR3. Looked up from germline, CDR1 is SEHNR and CDR2 is FQNEAQ (reference sequence). Trimming removed 7 bases from V and 0 bases from J, with 10 bases in between. Supplemented by reference TRBV7-9 and TRBJ2-1, the full variable domain reads DTGVSQNPRHKITKRGQNVTFRCDPISEHNRLYWYRQTLGQGPEFLTYFQNEAQLEKSRLLSDRFSAERPKGSFSTLEIQRTEQGDSAMYLCASTLEGSYNEQFFGPGTRLTVL.